This T cell receptor (beta chain) was found in a study of blood T cell repertoires in COVID-19. Across the whole study: Sites across the United States, Italy and Spain contributed samples from acute and convalescent COVID-19. Sources were T cells, B-cell-depleted T cells, or PBMCs; the material itself was cDNA or gDNA.

The study recruited people aged about 18 to 90 years across approximately 24 US areas. Allocation to cohorts depended on clinical history reported by the participants. The germline V gene encodes CDR1 LNHDA and CDR2 SQIVND (reference sequence). The germline V and J ends were trimmed by 10 bases and 4 bases, with 10 bases remaining between them. The CDR3 has 11 residues. Method: immunoSEQ multiplex PCR; TCRdb's copy keeps in-frame clones and lacks some. The sample contains fewer than 250,000 clones, 80% to 90% of which appear only once. Sample: PBMCs or T cells enriched from blood (not recorded which). The TCR sequence derives from a woman aged 40 to 55 with acute COVID-19. This sequence joins TRBV19 and TRBJ2-5; no definite D call. The CDR3 loop is CATLGRETQYF. CDR3 in DNA: TGTGCCACCCTAGGCAGAGAGACCCAGTACTTC.